This T cell receptor (beta chain) was retrieved from a study of blood T cell repertoires in COVID-19. About the study: PBMCs, B-cell-depleted T cells, or T cells were the source of the cDNA or gDNA that made up the material.

Participants' reported clinical history set cohort assignment. Donors in Cohort 3 counted as recovered after two negative PCRs, clearance, or symptom resolution. V gave up 3 bases and J gave up 4 bases, with 18 bases separating them. The CDR3 length is 15 residues. Germline V gene sequence: CDR1 DFQATT, CDR2 SNEGSKA (reference sequence). In the original workflow: Reference gene primer amplification in the assay estimated nucleated cell counts. Assay: immunoSEQ multiplex PCR; the TCRdb copy retains only in-frame clones and omits some. Clone size and V and J calls were adopted from that table, with D and trimming inferred from the DNA. The sample includes more than 250,000 clones, 87% of them seen just once.

Source material: PBMCs or T cells enriched from blood (not recorded which). The TCR was taken from a woman aged 25 to 39 who had recovered from COVID-19. V and J are TRBV20-1 and TRBJ1-2, with TRBD1 as a possible D gene (6 bases). CDR3: CSASTGLWGPYGYTF. The CDR3 DNA reads as TGCAGTGCTAGTACAGGGCTTTGGGGACCCTATGGCTACACCTTC.